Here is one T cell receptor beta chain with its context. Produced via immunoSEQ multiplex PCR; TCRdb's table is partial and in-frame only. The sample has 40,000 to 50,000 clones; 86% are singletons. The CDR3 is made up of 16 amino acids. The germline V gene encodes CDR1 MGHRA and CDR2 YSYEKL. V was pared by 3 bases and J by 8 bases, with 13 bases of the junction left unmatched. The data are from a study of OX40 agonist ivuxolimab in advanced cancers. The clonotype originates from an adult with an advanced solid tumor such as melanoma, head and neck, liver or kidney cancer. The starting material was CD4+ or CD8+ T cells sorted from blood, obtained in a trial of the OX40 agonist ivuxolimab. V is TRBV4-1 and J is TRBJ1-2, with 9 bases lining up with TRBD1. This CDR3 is CASSHPLGGGQGGYTF. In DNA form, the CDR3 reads TGCGCCAGCAGCCATCCCCTCGGGGGGGGACAGGGCGGCTACACCTTC.